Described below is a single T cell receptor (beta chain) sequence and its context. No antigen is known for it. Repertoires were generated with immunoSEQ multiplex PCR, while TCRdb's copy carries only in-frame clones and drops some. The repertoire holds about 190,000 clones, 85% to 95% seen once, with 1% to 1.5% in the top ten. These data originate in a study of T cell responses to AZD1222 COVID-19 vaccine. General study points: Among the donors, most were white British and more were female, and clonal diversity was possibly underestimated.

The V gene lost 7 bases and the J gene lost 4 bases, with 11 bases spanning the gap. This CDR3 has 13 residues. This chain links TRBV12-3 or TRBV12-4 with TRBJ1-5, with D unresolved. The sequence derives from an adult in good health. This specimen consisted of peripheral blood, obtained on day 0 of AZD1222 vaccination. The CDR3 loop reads CASTGTPNQPQHF. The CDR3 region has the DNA TGTGCCAGCACCGGTACCCCGAATCAGCCCCAGCATTTT.